Presented here are 5 T cell receptor beta chains from one specimen sequenced in a study of blood T cell repertoires in COVID-19 (dated by TCRdb to about 2020). The library was generated by the immunoSEQ multiplex PCR assay. As stored in TCRdb, this immuneACCESS dataset retains in-frame rearrangements with V and J assigned. A fraction of the clones does not appear; measured against another copy, unresolved V genes explain less than half of the discrepancy, and the remainder lacks a known reason. Here the sample has approximately 63,000 clones; roughly 87% occur a single time. About 5.1% of the sample goes to the ten largest clones. The specimen was peripheral blood. The receptors stem from an elderly man in a cohort sampled during active COVID-19.

DNA of the CDR3: TGTGCCAGCAGCGCGGGACAGCTAACTAGCACAGATACGCAGTATTTT. It is translated as CASSAGQLTSTDTQYF. The chain employs TRBV7-9 and TRBJ2-3, with D maybe TRBD1 (7 bases). Trimming took 5 bases from V and 0 from J, leaving 15 bases between them. CDR3 length: 16 residues. The germline CDR1 and CDR2 sequences are SEHNR and FQNEAQ (reference sequence).

This clone was seen a handful of times. The V and J genes are TRBV4-3 and TRBJ1-6; D not certain. In germline, CDR1 is LGHNA, CDR2 YSLEER. The CDR3 consists of 14 residues. Trimming removed 2 bases from V and 5 bases from J, with 7 bases in between. The CDR3 nucleotides read TGCGCCAGCAGCCAAACACAGAATAATTCACCCCTCCACTTT. Its protein product is CASSQTQNNSPLHF.

The genes are TRBV7-9 and TRBJ2-2, with 8 nucleotides matching TRBD1. Germline V gives CDR1 SEHNR, CDR2 FQNEAQ (reference sequence). V shed 1 base, J shed 5 bases, and the junction held 3 bases outside the gene matches. This CDR3 comprises 15 residues. The CDR3 loop reads CASSLGGTGTGELFF. CDR3 nucleotide sequence: TGTGCCAGCAGCTTAGGCGGGACAGGTACCGGGGAGCTGTTTTTT.

The CDR3 here is CAISDRQYQETQYF. CDR3 in DNA: TGTGCCATCAGTGACCGACAGTATCAAGAGACCCAGTACTTC. The chain recombines TRBV10-3 with TRBJ2-5, with D possibly matching TRBD1 (5 bases). The CDR3 has 14 amino acids. From germline, CDR1 is ENHRY and CDR2 SYGVKD. Trimming removed 3 bases from V and 2 bases from J, with 10 bases in between.

This clone was detected only a few times. The rearrangement uses TRBV2 and TRBJ2-2; D is possibly TRBD2 (5 bases). The germline V gene has CDR1 SNHLY and CDR2 FYNNEI. This CDR3 comprises 14 residues. V dropped 4 bases and J dropped 1 base, with 7 bases sitting between them. CDR3 DNA sequence: TGTGCCAGCAGTGCGGGGATGAACACCGGGGAGCTGTTTTTT. Translation: CASSAGMNTGELFF.